These T cell receptor beta chains were read from a single sample in a study of blood T cell repertoires in COVID-19. Libraries were prepared by immunoSEQ multiplex PCR; TCRdb keeps only in-frame clonotypes and omits some of them. Here the sample spans over 150,000 clones, about 86% being singletons. Sequencing used PBMCs or T cells enriched from blood (not recorded which). The receptor set was obtained from a man in his forties or fifties who had recovered from COVID-19. Each CDR3 is given without its conserved first and last residue.

v_call | cdr3_aa
TRBV9 | ASSVSGQETQY
TRBV7-2 | ASSSRGGNQPQH
TRBV7-2 | ASSLAGIGVTDTQY
TRBV2 | ASSDFQGRYSNQPQH
TRBV10-2 | ASRDRGNYEQY
TRBV12-3/TRBV12-4 | ASSSFYGYT
TRBV6-5 | ASQSGQGDYGYT
TRBV4-1 | ASSQADRVSLVWAF
TRBV3-1/TRBV3-2 | ASSTGQSWGSEQY
TRBV18 | ASSTGQENTEAF
TRBV2 | ASSDPGQNSPLH
TRBV18 | ASSPVSNSNQPQH
TRBV2 | ASSRAGLTGGYT
TRBV3-1/TRBV3-2 | ASSNGQGSSF
TRBV2 | ASSPQGVGGYT
TRBV7-2 | ASSFSIGGDTQY
TRBV19 | ASSLKGNSNQPQH
TRBV7-8 | ASSLRQGGEKLF
TRBV7-8 | ASSLGGDGYT
TRBV18 | ASSPRQEIYGYT
TRBV11-1 | ASSLAGLSTDTQY
TRBV30 | AWTRTSGNYEQY
TRBV5-1 | ASSLGASYNEQY
TRBV19 | ASNINRDNQPQH
TRBV5-6 | ASSTGGPEAF
TRBV7-8 | ASSLGTQETQY
TRBV24-1 | ATSTGLGPTDTQY
TRBV2 | ASSEAGGLINYGYT
TRBV27 | ASSLGDRSYEQY
TRBV6-6 | ASSSILTGPYYGYT
TRBV3-1/TRBV3-2 | ASSPSRGWVGNTIY
TRBV18 | ASSPKQSSGNTIY
TRBV3-1/TRBV3-2 | ASSRQGAAGELF
TRBV27 | ASSFRDRSTDTQY
TRBV14 | ASSQAGLRNEKLF
TRBV7-9 | ASSTRQGRYEQY
TRBV12-1 | ASSCLRRGDTDTQY
TRBV3-1/TRBV3-2 | ASSQDWVPGTEAF
TRBV4-1 | ASSQGRGGNNEKLF
TRBV11-3 | ASSLDLHRGLRQPQH
TRBV19 | ASSITGDREQF
TRBV7-2 | ASSPTGRSSYEQY
TRBV6-6 | ASSYVRGIPSEQY
TRBV19 | ASSRRGSGGPLTSYNEQF
TRBV3-1/TRBV3-2 | ASSQERLQGSGNTIY
TRBV7-2 | ASSLAGGDATQY
TRBV6-1 | ASSDAGQGFWARTEAF
TRBV3-1/TRBV3-2 | ASSRTGSSYEQY
TRBV9 | ASSSTSGGTDTQY
TRBV5-6 | ASSSGQGPYNEQF